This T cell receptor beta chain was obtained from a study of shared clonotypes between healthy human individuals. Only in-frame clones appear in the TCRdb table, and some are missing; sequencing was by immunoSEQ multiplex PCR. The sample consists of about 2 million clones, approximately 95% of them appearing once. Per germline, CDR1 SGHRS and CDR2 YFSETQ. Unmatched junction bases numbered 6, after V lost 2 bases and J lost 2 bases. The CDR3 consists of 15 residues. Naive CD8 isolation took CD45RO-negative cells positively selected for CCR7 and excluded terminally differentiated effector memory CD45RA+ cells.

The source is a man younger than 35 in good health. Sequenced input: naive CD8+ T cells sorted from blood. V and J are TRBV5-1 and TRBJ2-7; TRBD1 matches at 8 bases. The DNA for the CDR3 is TGCGCCAGCAGCTTTGAGACAGGGGCCGCCTACGAGCAGTACTTC. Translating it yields CASSFETGAAYEQYF.